The sequence of this T cell receptor (beta chain) was determined in a study of blood T cell repertoires in COVID-19. About the research overall: In each case, the material was cDNA or gDNA derived from T cells, B-cell-depleted T cells, or PBMCs.

Participants were aged roughly 18 to 90 years from some 24 US areas. Sequenced by immunoSEQ multiplex PCR; TCRdb stores in-frame clones only, minus some. This sample carries about 180,000 clones, roughly 83% of them seen once, and the ten largest clones take over 7%. Unmatched junction bases numbered 4, after V lost 4 bases and J lost 4 bases. This CDR3 is 15 amino acids long. The V gene's germline CDR1 is SGHDN and CDR2 FVKESK. Sequencing used PBMCs or T cells enriched from blood (not recorded which). This TCR derives from a woman aged 25 to 39 who had recovered from COVID-19. The chain uses TRBV14 and TRBJ2-3, with 11 bases matching TRBD2. CDR3 DNA sequence: TGTGCCAGCAGCCGAATACTAGCGGGAGCAGATACGCAGTATTTT. It yields the protein CASSRILAGADTQYF.